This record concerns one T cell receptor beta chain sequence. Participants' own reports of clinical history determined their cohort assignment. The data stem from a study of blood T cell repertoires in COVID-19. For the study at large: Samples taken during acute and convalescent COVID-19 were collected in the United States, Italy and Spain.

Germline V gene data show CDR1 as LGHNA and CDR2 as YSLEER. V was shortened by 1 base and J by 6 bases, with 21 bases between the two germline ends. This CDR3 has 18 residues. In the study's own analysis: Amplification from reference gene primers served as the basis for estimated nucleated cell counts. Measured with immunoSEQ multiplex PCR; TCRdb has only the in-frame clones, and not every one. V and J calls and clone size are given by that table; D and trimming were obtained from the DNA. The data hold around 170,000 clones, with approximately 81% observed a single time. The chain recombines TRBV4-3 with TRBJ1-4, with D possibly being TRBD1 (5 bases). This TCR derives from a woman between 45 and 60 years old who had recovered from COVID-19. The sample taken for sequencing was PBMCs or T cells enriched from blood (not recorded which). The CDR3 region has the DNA TGCGCCAGCAGCCAAGGTCGGGGGGGGAAGGGCAGGCATGAAAAACTGTTTTTT. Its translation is CASSQGRGGKGRHEKLFF.